This TCR beta chain is drawn from a study of T cell responses to AZD1222 COVID-19 vaccine. Study as a whole: Samples with a second dose at about 4 or about 12 weeks were pooled together. General study results and limits: After the peak T cell response, and only then, were repertoires sampled. White British donors predominated, females outnumbered males, and clonal diversity was possibly underestimated. Vaccine-associated CD4 TCRs spanned spike, dominant at 160-218 and 743-854.

Of note for this clone: What it recognizes is unknown.

Trimming shortened V by 0 bases and J by 7 bases, and 12 bases separated the two germline ends. Germline CDR1 SNHLY, CDR2 FYNNEI. This CDR3 is 15 amino acids long. Data came from immunoSEQ multiplex PCR; TCRdb stores just in-frame clones and leaves some out. The table records about 200,000 clones, 85% to 95% of them present only once. The source is an adult in good health. The rearrangement uses TRBV2 and TRBJ1-4; no clear D. The sequencing here drew on peripheral blood, taken on day 0 of AZD1222 vaccination. CDR3 in amino acids: CASSEAGSPGEKLFF. For the CDR3, the DNA is TGTGCCAGCAGTGAAGCGGGTTCCCCTGGTGAAAAACTGTTTTTT.